Following are 24 T cell receptor beta chains from one sample sequenced in a study of cytomegalovirus exposure and HLA in healthy donors. Primers for the PCR totalled 60 Vbeta and 13 Jbeta. The protocol was immunoSEQ multiplex PCR, while the TCRdb copy is restricted to in-frame clones and leaves out a portion. The sample lists 100,000 to 150,000 clones, over 65% occurring once. The sample was PBMCs. The receptors shown here come from a man aged 25-40 years in good health and CMV-seropositive.

This sequence joins TRBV30 and TRBJ1-1; TRBD1 might be the D (5 bases). The germline V gene encodes CDR1 GTSNPN and CDR2 SVGIG (reference sequence). Trimming took off 7 bases at V and 1 base at J, with 13 bases between the two ends. The CDR3 runs to 13 residues. The CDR3 DNA reads as TGTGCCTTAATCGGTGGGGCGAACACTGAAGCTTTCTTT. This encodes CALIGGANTEAFF.

This sequence joins TRBV29-1 and TRBJ2-7; 10 positions match TRBD1. The CDR3 contains 20 residues. The V gene end was trimmed by 5 bases and the J gene end by 0 bases; junction bases not matched to a gene: 22. Germline V CDR1 and CDR2: SQVTM, ANQGSEA. The chain's CDR3 is CSVLATGGTGAATSSYEQYF. CDR3 bases: TGCAGCGTTTTAGCCACGGGGGGGACAGGGGCCGCCACAAGCTCCTACGAGCAGTACTTC.

The CDR3 DNA is TGCGCCAGCAGCTCTCTCTCTTCGAGGAATGAGCAGTTCTTC. As protein: CASSSLSSRNEQFF. The chain employs TRBV5-1 and TRBJ2-1; D is unresolved. Trimming took off 3 bases at V and 7 bases at J, with 14 bases between the two ends. CDR1 and CDR2 from the germline V gene are SGHRS and YFSETQ. This CDR3 contains 14 residues.

The sample holds one count of this clone. The chain links TRBV28 to TRBJ2-3; TRBD2 aligns across 8 bases. In germline, CDR1 is MDHEN, CDR2 SYDVKM. The CDR3 is made up of 15 amino acids. The V and J ends lost 3 bases and 4 bases, in that order; junction bases with no gene match: 6. In DNA, the CDR3 is TGTGCCAGCAGTTTGGCGGGAGGAGGTCCAGATACGCAGTATTTT. It yields the protein CASSLAGGGPDTQYF.

The chain employs TRBV5-1 and TRBJ2-1; 11 bases are shared with TRBD2. After removal of 6 bases from V and 9 bases from J, the junction contained 8 bases not matched to a gene. Germline lookup yields CDR1 SGHRS and CDR2 YFSETQ. CDR3 length: 14 residues. In DNA form, the CDR3 reads TGCGCCAGCACCACTAGCGGGAGTATAGCTGAGCAGTTCTTC. Its translation is CASTTSGSIAEQFF.

V usage is TRBV30 and J usage is TRBJ2-4; D might be TRBD1 (6 bases). Germline-derived CDR1 and CDR2 are GTSNPN and SVGIG (reference sequence). The length of the CDR3 is 11 residues. V dropped 4 bases and J dropped 8 bases, with 9 bases sitting between them. This CDR3 reads CAWNRDDIQYF. CDR3 nucleotide sequence: TGTGCCTGGAACAGGGACGACATTCAGTACTTC.

The J gene is TRBJ1-1, the V gene TRBV5-1; possible D gene TRBD1, 5 bases. V shed 4 bases and J shed 6 bases, with 16 bases lying between them. CDR1 is SGHRS, CDR2 YFSETQ, per germline. The CDR3 consists of 14 residues. CDR3 nucleotides: TGCGCCAGCAGCCTCGGGGGGAGGAGGTCTGAAGCTTTCTTT. This encodes CASSLGGRRSEAFF.

The rearrangement joins TRBV7-2 to TRBJ1-1; D ambiguous. CDR1 and CDR2 (germline): SGHTA, FQGNSA. V lost 1 base and J lost 1, with 7 bases in between. The CDR3 consists of 14 residues. This chain's CDR3 is CASSLGQKNTEAFF. In DNA form, the CDR3 reads TGTGCCAGCAGCTTAGGCCAGAAGAACACTGAAGCTTTCTTT.

The rearrangement uses TRBV10-3 and TRBJ2-5; 10 bases fit TRBD1. This CDR3 has 18 residues. Germline loops: CDR1 ENHRY, CDR2 SYGVKD. V gave up 2 bases and J gave up 2 bases; unmatched junction bases: 11. In DNA, the CDR3 is TGTGCCATCAGTGAGGCCGGGACAGGGGTCATCATTCAAGAGACCCAGTACTTC. It is translated as CAISEAGTGVIIQETQYF.

The chain combines TRBV2 with TRBJ1-5; D ambiguous. The germline CDR1 and CDR2 sequences are SNHLY and FYNNEI. Between the trimmed V and J ends, which lost 7 bases and 3 bases, there was a span of 10 bases. The CDR3 consists of 13 residues. CDR3 protein: CASKAGNNQPQHF. The CDR3 DNA sequence: TGTGCCAGCAAAGCAGGTAACAATCAGCCCCAGCATTTT.

The V call is TRBV6-5, the J call TRBJ2-4; possibly TRBD1 for D (5 bases). The V and J ends lost 5 bases and 7 bases respectively, with 9 bases between them. The CDR3 sequence is 12 residues long. The germline CDR1 and CDR2 sequences are MNHEY and SVGAGI. CDR3 sequence: CASSPNRNIQYF. The CDR3 DNA follows: TGTGCCAGCAGTCCGAACAGGAACATTCAGTACTTC.

The chain is built from TRBV19 and TRBJ2-7, with 9 bases aligning to TRBD1. The germline CDR1 and CDR2 sequences are LNHDA and SQIVND (reference sequence). There are 14 residues in the CDR3. J was trimmed by 5 bases and V by 3 bases; bases with no gene match: 5. CDR3 residues: CASSIRTGADEQYF. The CDR3 DNA is TGTGCCAGTAGTATCCGGACAGGGGCTGACGAGCAGTACTTC.

The chain is built from TRBV10-3 and TRBJ2-7, with D possibly TRBD2 on 5 matching bases. The CDR3 consists of 15 residues. The germline CDR1 and CDR2 sequences are ENHRY and SYGVKD. With 3 bases removed from V and 0 bases from J, the gap between germline ends came to 12 bases. The CDR3 bases are TGTGCCATCAGTGAAAGGACTGCTAGCTCCTACGAGCAGTACTTC. The encoded protein is CAISERTASSYEQYF.

This clone was seen a single time. V is TRBV29-1 and J is TRBJ2-1; no clear D gene. The length of the CDR3 is 8 residues. The germline V gene has CDR1 SQVTM and CDR2 ANQGSEA. Trimming took off 4 bases at V and 12 bases at J, with 4 bases between the two ends. The CDR3 DNA is TGCAGCGTTGGAGGGCAGTTCTTC. It codes for CSVGGQFF.

This clone occurred a few times. V usage is TRBV11-2 and J usage is TRBJ1-1; D remains ambiguous. Per the germline V gene, CDR1 is SGHAT and CDR2 is FQNNGV. This CDR3 contains 13 residues. V gave up 1 base and J gave up 2 bases, with 5 bases separating them. CDR3 loop: CASSLVTNTEAFF. CDR3 sequence (DNA): TGTGCCAGCAGCTTAGTAACTAACACTGAAGCTTTCTTT.

CDR3 sequence reads: CASSLGTGPTYNEQFF. CDR3 nucleotides: TGTGCCAGCAGCTTGGGGACAGGACCGACCTACAATGAGCAGTTCTTC. V and J are TRBV5-8 and TRBJ2-1; the match to TRBD1 covers 7 bases. This CDR3 is built from 16 residues. The trim removed 0 bases at V and 2 bases at J, leaving 5 bases unmatched. CDR1 SGHTS and CDR2 YDEGEE come from the germline V gene.

The J gene is TRBJ2-1, the V gene TRBV18; TRBD1 is a possible D gene (6 bases). The germline gives CDR1 KGHSH, CDR2 LQKENI. This CDR3 is 13 amino acids long. Trimming pared 3 bases from V and 9 bases from J, leaving 12 bases between. The DNA of the CDR3 is TGTGCCAGCTCACCGGGACACCGCGGTGAGCAGTTCTTC. Its protein product is CASSPGHRGEQFF.

The table lists this clone with a few counts. This chain joins TRBV19 and TRBJ2-2; TRBD1 matches at 9 bases. Germline assignment: CDR1 LNHDA and CDR2 SQIVND (reference sequence). This CDR3 has 15 amino acids. J lost 7 bases, V lost 1 base, and 4 bases had no gene match. The CDR3 DNA follows: TGTGCCAGTAGTATAGCGGGACAGGGATTCGGGGAGCTGTTTTTT. It is translated as CASSIAGQGFGELFF.

The chain combines TRBV25-1 with TRBJ2-1, with 8 bases lining up with TRBD2. Germline loops: CDR1 MGHDK, CDR2 SYGVNS. The CDR3 is made up of 11 amino acids. J lost 13 bases, V lost 4 bases, and 3 bases had no gene match. The CDR3 nucleotides read TGTGCCAGCAGTGCGGGACTAGAACAGTTCTTC. This encodes CASSAGLEQFF.

The rearrangement uses TRBV28 and TRBJ2-1, with unresolved D. The length of the CDR3 is 15 residues. Germline CDR1 and CDR2: MDHEN and SYDVKM. V lost 3 bases to trimming and J lost 2 bases, with 11 bases between them. The CDR3 bases are TGTGCCAGCAGTTTTAGGCTAGAGGCCTACAATGAGCAGTTCTTC. Its protein product is CASSFRLEAYNEQFF.

V and J are TRBV28 and TRBJ2-7, with TRBD2 as a possible D gene (5 bases). The ends were cut back, 6 bases at V and 2 bases at J, with 8 bases in the middle. The CDR3 has 12 amino acids. Germline lookup yields CDR1 MDHEN and CDR2 SYDVKM. CDR3 sequence (DNA): TGTGCCAGCAGGGTCGGGACCTACGAGCAGTACTTC. This encodes CASRVGTYEQYF.

This rearrangement joins TRBV15 to TRBJ1-5; D uncertain. The CDR3 sequence is 14 residues long. Germline loops: CDR1 LNHNV, CDR2 YYDKDF (reference sequence). V gave up 0 bases and J gave up 2 bases, with 5 bases separating them. CDR3: CATSRDLGNQPQHF. CDR3 sequence (DNA): TGTGCCACCAGCAGAGATCTCGGCAATCAGCCCCAGCATTTT. Variable domain in full (rest from reference TRBV15 and TRBJ1-5): DAMVIQNPRYQVTQFGKPVTLSCSQTLNHNVMYWYQQKSSQAPKLLFHYYDKDFNNEADTPDNFQSRRPNTSFCFLDIRSPGLGDTAMYLCATSRDLGNQPQHFGDGTRLSIL.

The genes are TRBV14 and TRBJ2-1; D is perhaps TRBD1 (6 bases). Trimming removed 0 bases from V and 8 bases from J, with 11 bases in between. The CDR3 consists of 14 residues. Germline V gene lookup returns CDR1 SGHDN and CDR2 FVKESK. The CDR3 sequence is CASSQEGAWDEQFF. The CDR3, as DNA: TGTGCCAGCAGCCAAGAGGGGGCCTGGGATGAGCAGTTCTTC.

This chain joins TRBV27 and TRBJ2-5; 9 bases map to TRBD2. The better agreement between TRBJ2-7 and the DNA end casts doubt on the J call. This CDR3 has 14 residues. Germline V gene lookup returns CDR1 MNHEY and CDR2 SMNVEV (reference sequence). The CDR3 DNA reads as TGTGCCAGCAGCTTCCTAGCGGGGACCTACGAGCAGTACTTC. Translation gives CASSFLAGTYEQYF.